The 19 T cell receptor beta chains reported below all come from one sample, sequenced in a study of T cells in Graves' hyperthyroidism and ophthalmopathy. TCR beta CDR3 sequences were amplified from RNA transcripts. TCR CDR3 underwent first-round RT-PCR with the HTBI primer set. TCRdb re-called the multiplex PCR reads with MiXCR, one entry per CDR3 protein. This table holds some 490,000 distinct CDR3 sequences, roughly 23% found once. Specimen: blood. The receptors originated from a woman between 65 and 79 years old with Graves' ophthalmopathy.

Note on this clonotype: Just one base apart from a much larger clone, this may be a read error. The chain carries TRBV6-1 and TRBJ2-1; 11 bases align to TRBD2. Germline assignment: CDR1 MNHNS and CDR2 SASEGT. The CDR3 consists of 15 residues. V lost 6 bases and J lost 8; bases outside the gene matches: 9. The CDR3 sequence is CASRHLAGGIDEQFF. CDR3 bases: TGTGCCAGCAGACACCTAGCGGGAGGTATTGATGAGCAGTTCTTC.

Ten or more counts support this clonotype. This chain uses TRBV6-2 or TRBV6-3 with TRBJ2-1; D perhaps matches TRBD2 (6 bases). Germline V gene lookup returns CDR1 MNHEY and CDR2 SVGEGT. V lost 6 bases, J lost 8 bases, and 14 bases lay in between. The CDR3 contains 13 residues. The CDR3 nucleotides are TGTGCCAGCAGAAACGGGGGTTCGCATGAGCAGTTCTTC. The encoded protein is CASRNGGSHEQFF.

This clonotype was observed many times. The V gene is TRBV12-3 or TRBV12-4, the J gene TRBJ2-4; 10 nucleotides agree with TRBD2. Germline trimming cut 6 bases from V and 14 bases from J; bases unmatched to any gene: 16. This CDR3 has 15 residues. CDR3 nucleotide sequence: TGTGCCAGCAGCCCTCTTGGGGCTAGCGGGAGCTCTAAGTACTTC. Its protein is CASSPLGASGSSKYF.

This clonotype was seen at least ten times. The genes are TRBV6-5 and TRBJ2-5; maybe TRBD1 (6 bases). There are 14 residues in the CDR3. The germline V gene encodes CDR1 MNHEY and CDR2 SVGAGI. The V and J ends lost 2 bases and 5 bases respectively, with 12 bases between them. The CDR3 coding sequence is TGTGCCAGCAGTTACCCGGCCCAGGGGGAGACCCAGTACTTC. Protein sequence: CASSYPAQGETQYF.

In its sample, this clonotype was seen many times. The rearrangement uses TRBV7-2 and TRBJ2-3; D uncertain. From germline, CDR1 is SGHTA and CDR2 FQGNSA. This CDR3 has 14 residues. V was shortened by 5 bases and J by 5 bases, with 14 bases between the two germline ends. For the CDR3, the DNA is TGTGCCAGCAGCCTCAACCCCTGGGGAGATACGCAGTATTTT. It encodes CASSLNPWGDTQYF.

This clonotype was counted only a few times. The rearrangement links TRBV6-5 to TRBJ1-2, with no clear D. CDR1 and CDR2 (germline): MNHEY, SVGAGI. The CDR3 loop spans 14 amino acids. The V end was cut by 2 bases, the J end by 1 base, with 8 bases between. CDR3 loop: CASSYEPDNYGYTF. In DNA form, the CDR3 reads TGTGCCAGCAGTTACGAGCCGGATAACTATGGCTACACCTTC.

The chain recombines TRBV6-1 with TRBJ2-1; D uncertain. The germline V gene encodes CDR1 MNHNS and CDR2 SASEGT. Trimming cost V 4 bases and J 2 bases, with 9 bases left between them. The CDR3 spans 14 residues. The CDR3 coding sequence is TGTGCCAGCAGTGCTGGGGTGGCCTACAATGAGCAGTTCTTC. It yields the protein CASSAGVAYNEQFF.

The chain has TRBV18 and TRBJ2-3; D ambiguous. Trimming removed 3 bases from V and 6 bases from J, with 10 bases in between. CDR1 and CDR2 from the germline V gene are KGHSH and LQKENI. This CDR3 comprises 13 residues. This chain's CDR3 is CASSPGLGDTQYF. The DNA of the CDR3 is TGTGCCAGCTCACCGGGTTTGGGTGATACGCAGTATTTT.

The chain couples TRBV29-1 to TRBJ2-5; no clear D gene. V was cut by 6 bases and J by 2 bases, with 13 bases left in between. CDR3 length equals 13 residues. Germline assignment: CDR1 SQVTM and CDR2 ANQGSEA. CDR3 coding DNA: TGCAGCGTCTTCCCGACAAATCAAGAGACCCAGTACTTC. Its translation: CSVFPTNQETQYF.

The V gene is TRBV20-1, the J gene TRBJ2-2, with TRBD1 as a possible D gene (6 bases). Germline V CDR1 and CDR2: DFQATT, SNEGSKA (reference sequence). This CDR3 spans 13 amino acids. The CDR3 DNA sequence: TGCGCCACGACAGGCTCGAACACCGGGGAGCTGTTTTTT. Encoded protein: CATTGSNTGELFF.

Remarks on this clonotype: With a much larger clone just one base away, this may be a read error. The chain employs TRBV10-3 and TRBJ2-3, with no clear D. The length of the CDR3 is 12 residues. Germline CDR1 is ENHRY and CDR2 is SYGVKD. DNA for the CDR3: TGTGCCATCGGTGAGTGGACAGATACGCAGTATTTT. Amino acid sequence: CAIGEWTDTQYF.

The chain combines TRBV7-2 with TRBJ2-7, with TRBD1 identical over 10 bases. From germline, CDR1 is SGHTA and CDR2 FQGNSA. The J segment lost 3 bases and the V segment lost 5 bases, leaving 7 bases of the junction unmatched. CDR3 length: 15 residues. CDR3 DNA: TGTGCCAGCAGCCCGACAGGGGGCAAAGTCTACGAGCAGTACTTC. Translation: CASSPTGGKVYEQYF.

This clonotype was seen more than once but under ten times. The CDR3, as DNA: TGTGCCAGCAGTCAAGGAGGGGGACATCCGACCTTAAGGGGTCAGCCCCAGCATTTT. It codes for CASSQGGGHPTLRGQPQHF. The V gene is TRBV6-1, the J gene TRBJ1-5, with D perhaps matching TRBD1 (6 bases). CDR1 and CDR2 from the germline V gene are MNHNS and SASEGT. This CDR3 is 19 amino acids long. Trimming stripped 5 bases from V and 6 bases from J, with 29 bases between.

Many counts were recorded for this clonotype. The rearrangement joins TRBV4-1 to TRBJ1-2; D is unresolved. The CDR3 extends over 14 amino acids. V was pared by 0 bases and J by 3 bases, with 8 bases between. From germline, CDR1 is MGHRA and CDR2 YSYEKL. The CDR3 coding sequence is TGCGCCAGCAGCCAAGATCCGGGAGACTATGGCTACACCTTC. Its translation: CASSQDPGDYGYTF.

V gene TRBV19 combines with J gene TRBJ2-5; D possibly corresponds to TRBD2 (5 bases). There are 14 residues in the CDR3. Trimming cost V 7 bases and J 4 bases, with 16 bases left between them. Germline loops: CDR1 LNHDA, CDR2 SQIVND (reference sequence). In nucleotides, the CDR3 is TGTGCCAGTAAAAGCCGCCGGGCGGGAGAGACCCAGTACTTC. This sequence encodes CASKSRRAGETQYF.

A few counts support this clonotype. V and J are TRBV29-1 and TRBJ1-1; D call uncertain. V was pared by 4 bases and J by 3 bases, with 9 bases between. The CDR3 has 12 residues. Germline V CDR1 and CDR2: SQVTM, ANQGSEA. The CDR3 DNA follows: TGCAGCGTTGCCGCAGGATACACTGAAGCTTTCTTT. This translates into CSVAAGYTEAFF.

In DNA, the CDR3 is TGCAGTGCTAGATCCGGATGGAGTGCAGATACGCAGTATTTT. This sequence encodes CSARSGWSADTQYF. V usage is TRBV20-1 and J usage is TRBJ2-3; D is unresolved. V gave up 2 bases and J gave up 4 bases, with 13 bases separating them. The germline CDR1 and CDR2 sequences are DFQATT and SNEGSKA (reference sequence). This CDR3 contains 14 residues.

The chain employs TRBV10-3 and TRBJ2-7; D is unclear. CDR3 length equals 12 residues. V was clipped by 2 bases and J by 2 bases, with 4 bases between them. Germline CDR1 reads ENHRY; CDR2 reads SYGVKD. CDR3 region: CAISERAYEQYF. The CDR3 DNA follows: TGTGCCATCAGTGAGAGAGCCTACGAGCAGTACTTC.

The chain couples TRBV6-2 or TRBV6-3 to TRBJ1-1; D is unclear. Trimming took 0 bases from V and 6 from J, leaving 11 bases between them. Germline V CDR1 and CDR2: MNHEY, SVGEGT. CDR3 length equals 14 residues. The CDR3 spells CASSYSIKLAEAFF. The CDR3 bases are TGTGCCAGCAGTTACTCGATCAAACTTGCTGAAGCTTTCTTT.